Below, 3 T cell receptor beta chains from the same sample are listed, as sequenced in a study of shared clonotypes between healthy human individuals. Repertoires were generated with immunoSEQ multiplex PCR, while TCRdb's copy carries only in-frame clones and drops some. The profile covers about 1 million clones, with approximately 68% appearing a single time and over 1.3% taken by the ten largest. Input material: memory CD4+ T cells sorted from blood. Subset meaning: CD45RA-negative fraction. The receptors were gathered from a man aged 18 to 29 in good health.

The chain is built from TRBV2 and TRBJ2-7; either TRBD1 or TRBD2 may fit D (6 bases each). Germline values: CDR1 SNHLY, CDR2 FYNNEI. The CDR3 sequence is 14 residues long. V lost 8 bases to trimming and J lost 2 bases, with 16 bases between them. In nucleotides, the CDR3 is TGTGCCAGCCGGCCCCCGGGGGCCCCCTACGAGCAGTACTTC. Its translation is CASRPPGAPYEQYF.

V gene TRBV6-5 combines with J gene TRBJ1-1, with 7 bases fitting TRBD1. CDR3 length: 15 residues. V was pared by 5 bases and J by 2 bases, with 8 bases of the junction left unmatched. The germline V gene has CDR1 MNHEY and CDR2 SVGAGI. The DNA for the CDR3 is TGTGCCAGCAGTACTGGGGACAGACTTAACACTGAAGCTTTCTTT. It is translated as CASSTGDRLNTEAFF.

The chain joins TRBV7-9 to TRBJ2-5; D is undetermined. This CDR3 is built from 16 residues. The V end was cut by 0 bases, the J end by 1 base, with 12 bases between. Germline CDR1 reads SEHNR; CDR2 reads FQNEAQ (reference sequence). The CDR3 here is CASSLAQGSTQETQYF. The CDR3 nucleotides read TGTGCCAGCAGCTTAGCGCAAGGGTCTACCCAAGAGACCCAGTACTTC.